The 5 T cell receptor beta chains below all came from one sample that was sequenced in a study of blood T cell repertoires in COVID-19. Only in-frame clones appear in the TCRdb table, and some are missing; sequencing was by immunoSEQ multiplex PCR. The profile shows about 24,000 clones, about nine tenths of them singletons. Sample: peripheral blood. These receptors were collected from a woman of 80 years or more with active or convalescent COVID-19.

This CDR3 reads CASSPHDRGCETQYF. CDR3 coding DNA: TGCGCCAGCAGTCCTCACGACAGGGGGTGTGAGACCCAGTACTTC. The chain is built from TRBV23-1 and TRBJ2-5, with 9 bases that match TRBD1. TRBV23-1 is classed as an ORF, of uncertain function. Trimming removed 4 bases from V and 5 bases from J; junction bases left unmatched: 8. This CDR3 has 15 residues.

V is TRBV7-9 and J is TRBJ1-1; D may be TRBD1 (5 bases). Trimming cost V 7 bases and J 4 bases, with 16 bases left between them. This CDR3 is built from 14 residues. Germline CDR1 and CDR2: SEHNR and FQNEAQ (reference sequence). CDR3 coding DNA: TGTGCCAGCACATTTCAGGGTCTAAGCACTGAAGCTTTCTTT. Amino acids: CASTFQGLSTEAFF. Filled out from reference TRBV7-9 and TRBJ1-1, the complete variable domain reads DTGVSQNPRHKITKRGQNVTFRCDPISEHNRLYWYRQTLGQGPEFLTYFQNEAQLEKSRLLSDRFSAERPKGSFSTLEIQRTEQGDSAMYLCASTFQGLSTEAFFGQGTRLTVV.

The chain employs TRBV18 and TRBJ2-1, with 9 bases aligning to TRBD2. After removal of 3 bases from V and 8 bases from J, the junction contained 5 bases not matched to a gene. This CDR3 spans 14 amino acids. Germline V gene lookup returns CDR1 KGHSH and CDR2 LQKENI. The CDR3 DNA sequence: TGTGCCAGCTCACCTAGCGGGAGAGCGCATGAGCAGTTCTTC. Translating gives CASSPSGRAHEQFF.

The chain joins TRBV30 to TRBJ1-1; 7 bases align to TRBD1. Trimming cost V 5 bases and J 4 bases; bases outside gene matches: 4. This CDR3 comprises 12 residues. CDR1 GTSNPN and CDR2 SVGIG come from the germline V gene (reference sequence). The CDR3 is CAWQTGSTEAFF. CDR3 sequence (DNA): TGTGCCTGGCAGACAGGGAGCACTGAAGCTTTCTTT.

V is TRBV4-2 and J is TRBJ1-1, with D possibly being TRBD1 (5 bases). Germline V gives CDR1 LGHNA, CDR2 YNFKEQ. The CDR3 runs to 14 residues. The V end was cut by 1 base, the J end by 6 bases, with 12 bases between. For the CDR3, the DNA is TGTGCCAGCAGCCAAGCACGGGGGGGGGCTGAAGCTTTCTTT. This codes for CASSQARGGAEAFF.